These T cell receptor beta chains were read from a single sample in a study of CXCR3-negative and CXCR3-positive naive CD8 T cells. TCRdb processed the 5' RACE reads again and assigns one entry to each CDR3 protein, with no DNA. This sample's table reports tens of thousands of distinct CDR3 sequences. The sequencing sample was made of naive CXCR3+ CD8+ T cells from blood. These receptors all stem from a human donor in good health. Some clones in this sample may be carry-over from other donors' samples. The CDR3 runs from the conserved cysteine through the conserved F or W.

v_gene	j_gene	CDR3aa
TRBV28	TRBJ2-1	CASSWGGRSSYNEQFF
TRBV20-1	TRBJ1-2	CSAPPRENPYGCTF
TRBV20-1	TRBJ2-1	CSALGPVDEQFF
TRBV30	TRBJ2-5	CAWSSSGGETQYF
TRBV29-1	TRBJ2-1	CSVRAGAGNEQFF
TRBV20-1	TRBJ2-1	CSAREDRHNEQFF
TRBV7-2	TRBJ1-2	CASSLGDPSYGYTF
TRBV28	TRBJ2-1	CASRYNQGRNEQFF
TRBV15	TRBJ2-1	CATSAAGGAYNEQFF
TRBV4-3	TRBJ2-1	CASSQTRQGPKDEQFF
TRBV7-9	TRBJ2-5	CASSLTGARETQYF
TRBV18	TRBJ2-4	CASSPEWDIQYF
TRBV7-9	TRBJ1-6	CASRTGDNSPLHF
TRBV6-5	TRBJ1-2	CASTPYGGGYTF
TRBV21-1	TRBJ2-3	CASSEERGLATWDTQYF
TRBV12-3/TRBV12-4	TRBJ1-1	CASSHTGSTEAFF
TRBV14	TRBJ2-4	CASSQERGLPDIQYF
TRBV11-1	TRBJ2-7	CASSLVGAGEQYF
TRBV6-2/TRBV6-3	TRBJ2-1	CASSYSTSGSHEQFF
TRBV29-1	TRBJ2-1	CSATGTDYNEQFF
TRBV5-4	TRBJ1-1	CASSLTGSVEAFF
TRBV28	TRBJ2-7	CASSFLSPDVGAYEQYF
TRBV9	TRBJ2-1	CASSVGGVEQFF
TRBV6-6	TRBJ2-6	CASKQGITSGANVLTF
TRBV25-1	TRBJ1-2	CASSEFFDSEGYGYTF
TRBV29-1	TRBJ1-3	CSVWGLGNTIYF
TRBV29-1	TRBJ2-7	CSVRGGYEQYF
TRBV27	TRBJ2-1	CASTFSGGGGNEQFF
TRBV7-9	TRBJ1-1	CASSLGLENTEAFF
TRBV5-4	TRBJ1-3	CASHVGNTIYF
TRBV29-1	TRBJ2-2	CSVRQGADTGELFF
TRBV5-4	TRBJ2-1	CASSRASNEQFF
TRBV4-1	TRBJ2-1	CASSQDLAGGTSSYNEQFF
TRBV7-2	TRBJ2-1	CASSARVDEQFF
TRBV6-4	TRBJ1-1	CARTALENRPSNTEAFF